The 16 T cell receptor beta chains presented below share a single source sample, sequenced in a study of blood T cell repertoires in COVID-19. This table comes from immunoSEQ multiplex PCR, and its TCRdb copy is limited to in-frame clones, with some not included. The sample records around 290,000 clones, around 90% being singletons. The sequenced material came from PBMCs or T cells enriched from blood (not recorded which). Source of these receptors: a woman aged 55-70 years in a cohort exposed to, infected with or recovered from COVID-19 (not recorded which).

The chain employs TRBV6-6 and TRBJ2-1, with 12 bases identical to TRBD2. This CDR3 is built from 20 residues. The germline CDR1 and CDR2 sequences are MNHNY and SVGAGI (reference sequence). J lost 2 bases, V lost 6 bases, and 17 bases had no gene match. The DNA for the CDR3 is TGTGCCAGCAGCCCGAGCCCCACTAGCGGGAGGTCTAAGGCCTACAATGAGCAGTTCTTC. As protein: CASSPSPTSGRSKAYNEQFF.

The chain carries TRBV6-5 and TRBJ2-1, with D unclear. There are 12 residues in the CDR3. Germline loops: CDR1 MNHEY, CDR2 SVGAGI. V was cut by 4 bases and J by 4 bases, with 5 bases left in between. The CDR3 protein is CASSSPYNEQFF. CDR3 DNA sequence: TGTGCCAGCAGTTCCCCGTACAATGAGCAGTTCTTC.

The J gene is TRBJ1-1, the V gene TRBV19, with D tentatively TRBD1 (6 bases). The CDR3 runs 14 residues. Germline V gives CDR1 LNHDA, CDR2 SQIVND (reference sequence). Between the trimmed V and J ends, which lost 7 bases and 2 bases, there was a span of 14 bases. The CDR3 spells CASTADRPNTEAFF. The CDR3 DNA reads TGTGCCAGTACCGCAGACAGGCCAAACACTGAAGCTTTCTTT.

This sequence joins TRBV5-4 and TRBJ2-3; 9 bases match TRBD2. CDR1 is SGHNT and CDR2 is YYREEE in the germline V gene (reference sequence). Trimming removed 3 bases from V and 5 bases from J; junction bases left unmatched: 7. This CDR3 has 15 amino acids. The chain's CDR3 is CASSWAGGNRDTQYF. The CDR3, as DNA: TGTGCCAGCAGCTGGGCGGGAGGGAATAGAGATACGCAGTATTTT.

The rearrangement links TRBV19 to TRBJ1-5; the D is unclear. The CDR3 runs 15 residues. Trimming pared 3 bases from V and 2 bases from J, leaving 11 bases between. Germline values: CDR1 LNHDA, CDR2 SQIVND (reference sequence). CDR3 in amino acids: CASSMLGVGNQPQHF. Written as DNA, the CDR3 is TGTGCCAGTAGTATGCTGGGAGTGGGCAATCAGCCCCAGCATTTT.

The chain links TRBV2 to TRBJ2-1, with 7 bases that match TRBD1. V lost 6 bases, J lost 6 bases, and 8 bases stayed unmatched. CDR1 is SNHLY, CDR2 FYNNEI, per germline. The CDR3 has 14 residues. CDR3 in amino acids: CASSKSGGINEQFF. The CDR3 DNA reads TGTGCCAGCAGCAAATCAGGGGGTATCAATGAGCAGTTCTTC.

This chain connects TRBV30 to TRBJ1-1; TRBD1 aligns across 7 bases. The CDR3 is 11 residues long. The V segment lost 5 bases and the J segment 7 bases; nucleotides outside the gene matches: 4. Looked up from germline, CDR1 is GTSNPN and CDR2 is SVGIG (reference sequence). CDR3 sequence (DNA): TGTGCCTGGGGAGGGGGCTTTGAAGCTTTCTTT. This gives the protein CAWGGGFEAFF.

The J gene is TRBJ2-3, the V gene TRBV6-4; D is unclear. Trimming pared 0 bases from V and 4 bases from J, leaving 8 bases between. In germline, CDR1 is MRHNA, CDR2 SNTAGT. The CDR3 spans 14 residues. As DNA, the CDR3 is TGTGCCAGCAGTGACTCGTCGGTCGCAGATACGCAGTATTTT. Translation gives CASSDSSVADTQYF.

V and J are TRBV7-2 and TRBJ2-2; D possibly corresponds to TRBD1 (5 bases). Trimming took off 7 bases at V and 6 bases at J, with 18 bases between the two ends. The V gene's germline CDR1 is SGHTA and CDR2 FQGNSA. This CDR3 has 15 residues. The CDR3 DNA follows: TGTGCCAGCAACTTCAGGGTTCTTGAAGCCGGGGAGCTGTTTTTT. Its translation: CASNFRVLEAGELFF.

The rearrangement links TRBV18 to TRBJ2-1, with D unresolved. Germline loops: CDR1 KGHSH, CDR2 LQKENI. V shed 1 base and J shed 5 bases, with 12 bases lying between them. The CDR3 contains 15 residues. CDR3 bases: TGTGCCAGCTCACCACAGAAGCGAACCAACAATGAGCAGTTCTTC. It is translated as CASSPQKRTNNEQFF.

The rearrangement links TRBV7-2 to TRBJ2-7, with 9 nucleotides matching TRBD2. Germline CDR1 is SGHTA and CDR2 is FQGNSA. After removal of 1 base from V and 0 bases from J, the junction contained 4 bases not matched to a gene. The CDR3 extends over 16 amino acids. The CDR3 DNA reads TGTGCCAGCAGCTTAGGGAGCGGGGGGCCCTCCTACGAGCAGTACTTC. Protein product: CASSLGSGGPSYEQYF.

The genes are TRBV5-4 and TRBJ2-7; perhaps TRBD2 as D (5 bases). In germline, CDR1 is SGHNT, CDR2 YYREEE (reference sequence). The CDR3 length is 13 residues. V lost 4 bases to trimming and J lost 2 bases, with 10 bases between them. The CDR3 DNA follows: TGTGCCAGCAGCCCAGGAGGACCCTACGAGCAGTACTTC. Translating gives CASSPGGPYEQYF.

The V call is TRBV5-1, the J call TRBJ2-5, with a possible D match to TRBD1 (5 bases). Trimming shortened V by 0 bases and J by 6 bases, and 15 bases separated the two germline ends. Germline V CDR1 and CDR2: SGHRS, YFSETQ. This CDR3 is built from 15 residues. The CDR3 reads CASSLEPGRGKTQYF. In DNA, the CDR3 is TGCGCCAGCAGCTTGGAGCCAGGAAGGGGCAAGACCCAGTACTTC. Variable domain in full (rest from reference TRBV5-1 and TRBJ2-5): KAGVTQTPRYLIKTRGQQVTLSCSPISGHRSVSWYQQTPGQGLQFLFEYFSETQRNKGNFPGRFSGRQFSNSRSEMNVSTLELGDSALYLCASSLEPGRGKTQYFGPGTRLLVL.

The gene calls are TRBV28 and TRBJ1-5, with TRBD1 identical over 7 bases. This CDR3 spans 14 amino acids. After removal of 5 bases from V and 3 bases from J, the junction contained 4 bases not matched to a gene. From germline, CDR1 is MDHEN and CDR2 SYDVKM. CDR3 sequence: CASSLTGVNQPQHF. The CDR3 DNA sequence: TGTGCCAGCAGTCTTACAGGGGTCAATCAGCCCCAGCATTTT.

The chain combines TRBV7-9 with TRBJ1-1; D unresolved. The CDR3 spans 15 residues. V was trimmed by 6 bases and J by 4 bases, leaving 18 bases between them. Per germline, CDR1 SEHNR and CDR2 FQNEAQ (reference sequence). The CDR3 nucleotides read TGTGCCAGCAGACACCTGGACGGGGAGCGCACTGAAGCTTTCTTT. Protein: CASRHLDGERTEAFF.

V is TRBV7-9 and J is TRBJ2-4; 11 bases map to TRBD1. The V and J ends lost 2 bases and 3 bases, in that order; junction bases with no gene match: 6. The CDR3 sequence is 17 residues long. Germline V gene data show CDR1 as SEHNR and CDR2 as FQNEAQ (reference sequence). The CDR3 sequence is CASSLSGQGVNKNIQYF. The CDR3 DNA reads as TGTGCCAGCAGCTTATCGGGACAGGGGGTAAACAAAAACATTCAGTACTTC.